Detailed here is one T cell receptor beta chain. This specimen belongs to a study of blood T cell repertoires in COVID-19. V shed 3 bases and J shed 3 bases, with 12 bases lying between them. CDR1 and CDR2 from the germline V gene are LGHNA and YSLEER. The CDR3 has 15 amino acids. This table comes from immunoSEQ multiplex PCR, and its TCRdb copy is limited to in-frame clones, with some not included. The top ten clones hold 2% to 3% of a sample with hundreds of thousands of clones, roughly 87% of them seen once. The origin of this receptor is a man between 18 and 29 years old with active or convalescent COVID-19. The sample taken for sequencing was peripheral blood. J is TRBJ1-5 and V is TRBV4-3; weak D call: TRBD1 (5 bases). CDR3 amino acids: CASSQNRGNNQPQHF. For the CDR3, the DNA is TGCGCCAGCAGCCAGAACCGGGGGAACAATCAGCCCCAGCATTTT.